Below, one T cell receptor (beta chain) is given with its context. This sample was taken from a study of PD-L1 blockade in urothelial cancer. Study summary: At 3 weeks after treatment start (second dose) and again at 6 weeks, blood was analyzed.

The germline gives CDR1 MNHNS, CDR2 SASEGT. The germline V and J ends were trimmed by 2 bases and 6 bases, with 10 bases remaining between them. The CDR3 has 13 residues. The table came from immunoSEQ multiplex PCR; TCRdb's copy has only in-frame clones and leaves some out. The table includes under 50,000 clones, 75% to 95% detected once. The source is a man aged 65 to 85 with urothelial cancer. The chain recombines TRBV6-1 with TRBJ2-5; tentatively, D is TRBD1 (5 bases). The sample consisted of PBMCs, taken around atezolizumab (anti-PD-L1) treatment. CDR3 protein: CASSESGRQTQYF. The CDR3 DNA sequence: TGTGCCAGCAGTGAATCAGGGCGACAGACCCAGTACTTC.